Listed here are 10 T cell receptor beta chains from one sample, sequenced in a study of blood T cell repertoires in COVID-19. Sequenced by immunoSEQ multiplex PCR; TCRdb stores in-frame clones only, minus some. The top ten hold 1.8% of the sample, which has 80,000 to 95,000 clones, around 93% seen once. The sample comprised peripheral blood. These receptors all stem from a human donor with active COVID-19. The donor label of this sample is uncertain.

This chain joins TRBV9 and TRBJ2-7; TRBD1 is a possible D gene (6 bases). Germline values: CDR1 SGDLS, CDR2 YYNGEE. V shed 2 bases and J shed 2 bases, with 14 bases lying between them. This CDR3 spans 15 amino acids. The CDR3: CASSVLPGAAYEQYF. CDR3 sequence (DNA): TGTGCCAGCAGCGTCCTTCCAGGGGCGGCCTACGAGCAGTACTTC.

Only a few counts were recorded for this clone. CDR3 bases: TGTGCCAGTATCCCTGTGGATACGCAGTATTTT. Translation gives CASIPVDTQYF. The V call is TRBV9, the J call TRBJ2-3; the D is unclear. Germline CDR1 reads SGDLS; CDR2 reads YYNGEE. With 8 bases removed from V and 6 bases from J, the gap between germline ends came to 10 bases. This CDR3 is built from 11 residues.

The chain has TRBV10-1 and TRBJ2-3; TRBD1 might be the D (6 bases). The CDR3 contains 13 residues. Germline V gene data show CDR1 as WNHNN and CDR2 as SYGVQD (reference sequence). V shed 10 bases and J shed 10 bases, with 21 bases lying between them. CDR3 region: CANRQVGERAQYF. The CDR3 coding sequence is TGCGCCAATAGACAGGTAGGGGAAAGGGCGCAGTATTTT.

The chain joins TRBV7-9 to TRBJ1-5; no firm D call. The CDR3 has 14 amino acids. The germline CDR1 and CDR2 sequences are SEHNR and FQNEAQ (reference sequence). Trimming cost V 3 bases and J 7 bases, with 13 bases left between them. CDR3 coding DNA: TGTGCCAGCAGCTTCCCGGGGTTGGGGCAGCCCCAGCATTTT. The encoded protein is CASSFPGLGQPQHF.

The genes are TRBV11-2 and TRBJ1-1; D is unresolved. V lost 5 bases, J lost 6 bases, and 10 bases lay in between. The CDR3 extends over 12 amino acids. Germline lookup yields CDR1 SGHAT and CDR2 FQNNGV. The CDR3 is CASSPGGAEAFF. The CDR3 DNA follows: TGTGCCAGCAGCCCCGGCGGGGCTGAAGCTTTCTTT.

The chain employs TRBV3-1 (or the pseudogene TRBV3-2) and TRBJ1-2, with D unclear. Germline V gene data show CDR1 as LGHDT and CDR2 as YNNKEL (reference sequence). CDR3 size: 12 residues. Deletions cut 0 bases from V and 4 bases from J, with 3 bases between. CDR3 residues: CASSQDLYGYTF. The CDR3 bases are TGTGCCAGCAGCCAAGATCTCTATGGCTACACCTTC.

The chain couples TRBV5-1 to TRBJ2-7; 7 bases are shared with TRBD2. Germline V gene sequence: CDR1 SGHRS, CDR2 YFSETQ. The V gene end was trimmed by 2 bases and the J gene end by 3 bases; junction bases not matched to a gene: 5. The CDR3 consists of 14 residues. CDR3 sequence: CASSLSSGNYEQYF. The DNA of the CDR3 is TGCGCCAGCAGCTTATCTAGCGGCAACTACGAGCAGTACTTC.

The rearrangement uses TRBV28 and TRBJ1-3; 7 bases line up with TRBD1. The germline gives CDR1 MDHEN, CDR2 SYDVKM. The CDR3 loop spans 17 amino acids. V was pared by 5 bases and J by 15 bases, with 25 bases of the junction left unmatched. The CDR3 sequence is CASSPAGGGQLLIGGYF. The DNA of the CDR3 is TGTGCCAGCAGTCCCGCCGGGGGGGGACAGTTGTTAATCGGCGGATATTTT. Complete variable domain (other parts from reference TRBV28 and TRBJ1-3): DVKVTQSSRYLVKRTGEKVFLECVQDMDHENMFWYRQDPGLGLRLIYFSYDVKMKEKGDIPEGYSVSREKKERFSLILESASTNQTSMYLCASSPAGGGQLLIGGYFGEGSWLTVV.

This clone was recorded once. The chain recombines TRBV5-1 with TRBJ2-1; tentatively, D is TRBD1 (6 bases). Germline assignment: CDR1 SGHRS and CDR2 YFSETQ. CDR3 length equals 14 residues. V dropped 5 bases and J dropped 6 bases, with 15 bases sitting between them. The CDR3 DNA sequence: TGCGCCAGCAGATACTCTGGGACACGCAATGAGCAGTTCTTC. Its translation is CASRYSGTRNEQFF. The full variable domain, its missing parts supplied by reference TRBV5-1 and TRBJ2-1, is KAGVTQTPRYLIKTRGQQVTLSCSPISGHRSVSWYQQTPGQGLQFLFEYFSETQRNKGNFPGRFSGRQFSNSRSEMNVSTLELGDSALYLCASRYSGTRNEQFFGPGTRLTVL.

This rearrangement joins TRBV5-1 to TRBJ1-1; 7 nucleotides align to TRBD1. Trimming took 4 bases from V and 1 from J; bases not matched to a gene: 13. The CDR3 consists of 17 residues. Germline lookup yields CDR1 SGHRS and CDR2 YFSETQ. CDR3 bases: TGCGCCAGCAGCACACGAGGGGGCCGAACTTCGAACACTGAAGCTTTCTTT. It translates to CASSTRGGRTSNTEAFF.